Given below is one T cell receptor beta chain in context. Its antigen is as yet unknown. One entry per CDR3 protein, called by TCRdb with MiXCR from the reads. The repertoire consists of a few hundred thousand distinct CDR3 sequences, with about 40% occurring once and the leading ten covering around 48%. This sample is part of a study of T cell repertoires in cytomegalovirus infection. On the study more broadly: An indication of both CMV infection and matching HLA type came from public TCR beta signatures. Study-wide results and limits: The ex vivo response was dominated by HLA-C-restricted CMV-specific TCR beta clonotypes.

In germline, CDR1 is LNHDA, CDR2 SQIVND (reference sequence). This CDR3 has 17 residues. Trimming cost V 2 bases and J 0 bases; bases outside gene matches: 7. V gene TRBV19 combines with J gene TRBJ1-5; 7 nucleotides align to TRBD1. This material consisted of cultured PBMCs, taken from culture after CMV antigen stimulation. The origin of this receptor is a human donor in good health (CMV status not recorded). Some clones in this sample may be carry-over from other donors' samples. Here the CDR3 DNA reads TGTGCCAGTAGTATACATGCGGGACAGTATAGCAATCAGCCCCAGCATTTT. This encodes CASSIHAGQYSNQPQHF.